This passage covers 32 T cell receptor beta chains from one sample sequenced in a study of neurological immune-mediated disorders. TCRdb reanalysed the 5' RACE reads using MiXCR and keeps one entry per CDR3 protein. This sample yields 50,000 to 55,000 distinct CDR3 sequences, of which over 3.5% are seen a single time; 6.5% belongs to the top ten. The sequencing sample was made of PBMCs. All receptors come from a man between 60 and 75 years old with multiple sclerosis.

The sample holds many counts of this clonotype. The rearrangement joins TRBV12-3 or TRBV12-4 to TRBJ2-2, with 10 positions matching TRBD1. J was trimmed by 5 bases and V by 5 bases; bases with no gene match: 23. This CDR3 has 21 amino acids. CDR3 nucleotides: TGTGCCAGCAGTCCACCTACCGGGACAGGGGTCCCAATGATGTGGACCGGGGAGCTGTTTTTT. It translates to CASSPPTGTGVPMMWTGELFF.

In this sample, this clonotype turned up many times. This chain links TRBV13 with TRBJ1-2, with TRBD1 identical over 9 bases. In germline, CDR1 is PRHDT, CDR2 FYEKMQ (reference sequence). The CDR3 is 15 residues long. V dropped 4 bases and J dropped 3; count of bases not matched to a gene: 6. CDR3 DNA: TGTGCCAGCAGCTCGGACAGGGGTATGCACTATGGCTACACCTTC. As protein: CASSSDRGMHYGYTF.

The sample holds a few counts of this clonotype. The chain links TRBV20-1 to TRBJ1-1, with D unresolved. Trimming left V 2 bases short and J 2 bases short, with 3 bases between. Germline V gene data show CDR1 as DFQATT and CDR2 as SNEGSKA (reference sequence). The CDR3 totals 11 residues. CDR3 nucleotides: TGCAGTGCTAGAATTAACACTGAAGCTTTCTTT. This encodes CSARINTEAFF.

At least ten counts were recorded for this clonotype. The chain recombines TRBV6-6 with TRBJ1-1; D is unclear. The CDR3 is 12 residues long. The ends were cut back, 6 bases at V and 7 bases at J, with 12 bases in the middle. CDR1 and CDR2 (germline): MNHNY, SVGAGI (reference sequence). The CDR3 coding sequence is TGTGCCAGCAGCCCCACGGGTGATGAAGCTTTCTTT. Translated: CASSPTGDEAFF.

Many counts were recorded for this clonotype. The J gene is TRBJ2-2, the V gene TRBV20-1; the match to TRBD1 covers 8 bases. This CDR3 spans 15 amino acids. Germline values: CDR1 DFQATT, CDR2 SNEGSKA (reference sequence). V dropped 3 bases and J dropped 4; count of bases not matched to a gene: 7. CDR3 amino acids: CSASPGTGSTGELFF. The CDR3 region has the DNA TGCAGTGCTAGCCCTGGGACAGGATCCACCGGGGAGCTGTTTTTT.

The chain has TRBV20-1 and TRBJ2-7; D is possibly TRBD2 (6 bases). The V end was cut by 1 base, the J end by 3 bases, with 10 bases between. The CDR3 is made up of 13 amino acids. CDR1 and CDR2 from the germline V gene are DFQATT and SNEGSKA (reference sequence). The CDR3 DNA follows: TGCAGTGCTAGAGGAGGCGGGGTCTACGAGCAGTACTTC. Translation gives CSARGGGVYEQYF.

About this clonotype itself: This clone may be a read error of a much larger clone one base away. The chain couples TRBV20-1 to TRBJ2-3, with 7 bases lining up with TRBD1. The CDR3 has 17 amino acids. The V gene's germline CDR1 is DFQATT and CDR2 SNEGSKA (reference sequence). The CDR3 sequence is CSARVPRDRDYTDKQYF. CDR3 bases: TGCAGTGCTAGAGTGCCCCGGGACAGAGACTACACAGATAAGCAGTATTTT.

In this sample, this clonotype turned up many times. CDR3 sequence reads: CSARGFGTSHANTEAFF. The CDR3 DNA follows: TGCAGTGCTAGAGGGTTCGGTACCTCACATGCAAACACTGAAGCTTTCTTT. The rearrangement uses TRBV20-1 and TRBJ1-1; D unclear. The CDR3 consists of 17 residues. The germline CDR1 and CDR2 sequences are DFQATT and SNEGSKA (reference sequence). With 1 base removed from V and 2 bases from J, the gap between germline ends came to 20 bases.

This chain uses TRBV5-1 with TRBJ2-3; D gene ambiguous. The CDR3 length is 12 residues. Looked up from germline, CDR1 is SGHRS and CDR2 is YFSETQ. Trimming took 0 bases from V and 5 from J, leaving 4 bases between them. CDR3 amino acids: CASSLVEDTQYF. The CDR3 bases are TGCGCCAGCAGCTTGGTAGAAGATACGCAGTATTTT.

This clonotype appeared many times. The rearrangement joins TRBV2 to TRBJ1-1; the D is unclear. V lost 5 bases and J 5 bases, leaving 9 bases between the germline ends. Germline CDR1 reads SNHLY; CDR2 reads FYNNEI. The CDR3 has 12 amino acids. The DNA for the CDR3 is TGTGCCAGCAGTTACTATGAAACTGAAGCTTTCTTT. Amino acid sequence: CASSYYETEAFF.

This clonotype has ten or more counts. The chain couples TRBV11-2 to TRBJ2-1, with D tentatively TRBD2 (6 bases). V lost 3 bases and J lost 6, with 15 bases in between. This CDR3 is 15 amino acids long. The V gene's germline CDR1 is SGHAT and CDR2 FQNNGV. For the CDR3, the DNA is TGTGCCAGCAGCTTGGGCCGGGCGGGGTTCAATGAGCAGTTCTTC. This translates into CASSLGRAGFNEQFF.

This clonotype appeared many times. The chain couples TRBV20-1 to TRBJ2-5, with 10 bases matching TRBD2. The CDR3 length is 16 residues. V shed 4 bases, J shed 0 bases, and the junction held 8 bases outside the gene matches. CDR1 and CDR2 (germline): DFQATT, SNEGSKA (reference sequence). The CDR3 DNA follows: TGCAGTGCTACCGGGCTAGCGGGGGCATACCAAGAGACCCAGTACTTC. This translates into CSATGLAGAYQETQYF.

Only a few counts were recorded for this clonotype. Here the CDR3 DNA reads TGTGCCAGCAGTCAGGTTAGAGGATACGAGCAGTACTTC. This encodes CASSQVRGYEQYF. This chain joins TRBV27 and TRBJ2-7, with D hard to call. Looked up from germline, CDR1 is MNHEY and CDR2 is SMNVEV (reference sequence). V dropped 5 bases and J dropped 4 bases, with 12 bases sitting between them. The CDR3 extends over 13 amino acids.

This clonotype was recorded at least ten times. This chain uses TRBV2 with TRBJ2-1, with TRBD1 matching over 9 bases. The CDR3 spans 16 residues. Trimming cost V 3 bases and J 9 bases; bases outside gene matches: 12. Per germline, CDR1 SNHLY and CDR2 FYNNEI. CDR3 DNA: TGTGCCAGCAGTGAGGGTCACAGGGGGCCTCTTAGTGAGCAGTTCTTC. Translated: CASSEGHRGPLSEQFF. Variable domain in full (rest from reference TRBV2 and TRBJ2-1): EPEVTQTPSHQVTQMGQEVILRCVPISNHLYFYWYRQILGQKVEFLVSFYNNEISEKSEIFDDQFSVERPDGSNFTLKIRSTKLEDSAMYFCASSEGHRGPLSEQFFGPGTRLTVL.

At least ten counts were recorded for this clonotype. The V call is TRBV4-1, the J call TRBJ2-1, with TRBD2 matching over 12 bases. J lost 4 bases, V lost 6 bases, and 4 bases had no gene match. The CDR3 extends over 15 amino acids. The V gene's germline CDR1 is MGHRA and CDR2 YSYEKL. CDR3 protein: CASRLAGGLYNEQFF. Here the CDR3 DNA reads TGCGCCAGCAGGCTAGCGGGAGGGCTATACAATGAGCAGTTCTTC.

This clonotype was detected many times. The V and J genes are TRBV7-3 and TRBJ1-2; TRBD1 matches at 7 bases. Looked up from germline, CDR1 is SGHTA and CDR2 is FQGTGA. V lost 5 bases and J lost 4; bases outside the gene matches: 7. The CDR3 has 14 amino acids. CDR3 residues: CASSPRGGGYGYTF. CDR3 coding DNA: TGTGCCAGCAGCCCCAGAGGGGGCGGCTATGGCTACACCTTC.

This clonotype was seen at least ten times. The J gene is TRBJ1-5, the V gene TRBV11-3; D unclear. This CDR3 comprises 16 residues. Germline CDR1 reads SGHNT; CDR2 reads YENEEA. V lost 3 bases and J lost 6, with 18 bases in between. CDR3: CASSFPPRASGQPQHF. The CDR3 DNA is TGTGCCAGCAGCTTCCCCCCCCGGGCCTCCGGTCAGCCCCAGCATTTT. Together with reference TRBV11-3 and TRBJ1-5, the CDR3 gives the full variable domain: EAGVVQSPRYKIIEKKQPVAFWCNPISGHNTLYWYLQNLGQGPELLIRYENEEAVDDSQLPKDRFSAERLKGVDSTLKIQPAELGDSAVYLCASSFPPRASGQPQHFGDGTRLSIL.

This clonotype was detected many times. The J gene is TRBJ2-1, the V gene TRBV5-1; 7 nucleotides match TRBD1. V dropped 0 bases and J dropped 2; count of bases not matched to a gene: 8. From germline, CDR1 is SGHRS and CDR2 YFSETQ. The CDR3 runs 17 residues. The CDR3 DNA is TGCGCCAGCAGCTTGGGGGACAGCCCCCAGGCCTACAATGAGCAGTTCTTC. It specifies CASSLGDSPQAYNEQFF.

This clonotype has ten or more counts. The gene calls are TRBV6-5 and TRBJ2-5; D is unclear. The CDR3 runs to 17 residues. The germline V gene has CDR1 MNHEY and CDR2 SVGAGI. The V end lost 5 bases, the J end lost 7 bases, and 26 bases lay between the germline ends. The CDR3 region is CASSPHRDGVLSATQYF. Here the CDR3 DNA reads TGTGCCAGCAGTCCCCACAGAGATGGGGTATTATCGGCGACCCAGTACTTC.

This clonotype was picked up many times. The chain couples TRBV5-1 to TRBJ2-7, with D possibly TRBD2 on 6 matching bases. V lost 2 bases to trimming and J lost 3 bases, with 12 bases between them. Germline-derived CDR1 and CDR2 are SGHRS and YFSETQ. This CDR3 has 14 amino acids. CDR3 DNA: TGCGCCAGCAGCTTAAGTGGGGGAGGCTACGAGCAGTACTTC. It yields the protein CASSLSGGGYEQYF.

This clonotype was seen repeatedly, ten times or more. The rearrangement uses TRBV20-1 and TRBJ2-2; TRBD2 aligns across 8 bases. CDR1 and CDR2 (germline): DFQATT, SNEGSKA (reference sequence). J lost 4 bases, V lost 5 bases, and 9 bases had no gene match. The CDR3 sequence is 15 residues long. CDR3 coding DNA: TGCAGTGCTCCCAGCGGGAGTGCGGGCACCGGGGAGCTGTTTTTT. It translates to CSAPSGSAGTGELFF.

The chain couples TRBV20-1 to TRBJ2-1, with no clear D. Trimming left V 8 bases short and J 0 bases short, with 29 bases between. Germline CDR1 and CDR2: DFQATT and SNEGSKA (reference sequence). The CDR3 sequence is 19 residues long. Here the CDR3 DNA reads TGCAGTCACCGAACGGACGCGTCCAGAACCATAACCTCCTACAATGAGCAGTTCTTC. Translated: CSHRTDASRTITSYNEQFF.

This clonotype has a count of ten or more. This chain connects TRBV20-1 to TRBJ1-5, with a tentative D call TRBD1 (6 bases). The CDR3 is made up of 14 amino acids. V was cut by 5 bases and J by 9 bases, with 20 bases left in between. Germline CDR1 DFQATT, CDR2 SNEGSKA (reference sequence). As DNA, the CDR3 is TGCAGTGCTGGGGGCCACGCGTCATTGGGGCCCCAGCATTTT. Protein product: CSAGGHASLGPQHF.

This clonotype was counted between two and nine times. The chain links TRBV9 to TRBJ2-1; D is undetermined. With 4 bases removed from V and 9 bases from J, the gap between germline ends came to 14 bases. Germline loops: CDR1 SGDLS, CDR2 YYNGEE. The CDR3 has 13 amino acids. This CDR3 is CASSLSVQREQFF. The DNA of the CDR3 is TGTGCCAGCAGCCTCTCGGTGCAGCGTGAGCAGTTCTTC.

This clonotype came up many times. This chain connects TRBV7-2 to TRBJ2-7, with D possibly matching TRBD1 (5 bases). Trimming stripped 6 bases from V and 1 base from J, with 7 bases between. CDR1 is SGHTA, CDR2 FQGNSA, per germline. This CDR3 spans 12 amino acids. CDR3 nucleotide sequence: TGTGCCAGCAGTCGGACATCCTACGAGCAGTACTTC. Translating it yields CASSRTSYEQYF.

Many counts were recorded for this clonotype. The rearrangement uses TRBV5-4 and TRBJ1-6; 9 bases are a match to TRBD1. Germline trimming cut 4 bases from V and 11 bases from J; bases unmatched to any gene: 7. This CDR3 is 14 amino acids long. Germline V gene data show CDR1 as SGHNT and CDR2 as YYREEE (reference sequence). CDR3 protein: CASSTGTGSPPLHF. CDR3 in DNA: TGTGCCAGCAGCACCGGGACAGGGTCCCCACCCCTCCACTTT.

Regarding this clonotype: A much larger clone is a single base away; this may be a read error. The chain joins TRBV7-8 to TRBJ2-7, with 9 bases aligning to TRBD2. The CDR3 loop spans 19 amino acids. In germline, CDR1 is SGHVS, CDR2 FQNEAQ. After removal of 1 base from V and 7 bases from J, the junction contained 20 bases not matched to a gene. CDR3 sequence (DNA): TGTGCCAGCAGCTTAGTTGTTGTCCTAGCGGGGACCGACTACGATGAGCAGTACTTC. This translates into CASSLVVVLAGTDYDEQYF. The full variable domain, rest sourced from reference TRBV7-8 and TRBJ2-7, is GAGVSQSPRYKVAKRGQDVALRCDPISGHVSLFWYQQALGQGPEFLTYFQNEAQLDKSGLPSDRFFAERPEGSVSTLKIQRTQQEDSAVYLCASSLVVVLAGTDYDEQYFGPGTRLTVT.

Ten or more counts support this clonotype. The chain has TRBV5-6 and TRBJ2-7, with TRBD1 matching over 10 bases. The CDR3 is 15 amino acids. Germline CDR1 SGHDT, CDR2 YYEEEE. The trim removed 5 bases at V and 5 bases at J, leaving 10 bases unmatched. CDR3 DNA sequence: TGTGCCAGCAGTGCCGGGACAGGGGTTTCAAACGAGCAGTACTTC. Translation gives CASSAGTGVSNEQYF.

This clonotype was observed many times. The chain joins TRBV20-1 to TRBJ1-4; 8 bases agree with TRBD1. CDR3 length: 14 residues. Germline CDR1 reads DFQATT; CDR2 reads SNEGSKA (reference sequence). The V and J ends lost 6 bases and 8 bases, in that order; junction bases with no gene match: 11. The CDR3 protein is CSAYQGARREKLFF. The DNA for the CDR3 is TGCAGTGCGTACCAGGGGGCCAGGAGGGAAAAACTGTTTTTT.

This clonotype has a count of ten or more. This sequence joins TRBV12-3 or TRBV12-4 and TRBJ1-3; no firm D call. V gave up 10 bases and J gave up 0 bases, with 16 bases separating them. This CDR3 has 15 residues. CDR3 DNA sequence: TGTGCCAACAGACCGGACGGGAGCTCTGGAAACACCATATATTTT. It encodes CANRPDGSSGNTIYF.

Of note for this clonotype: This sequence may be a read error, since a much larger clone differs from it by one base. The chain uses TRBV24-1 and TRBJ2-3; TRBD2 agrees at 10 bases. The CDR3 loop spans 14 amino acids. Germline V gene lookup returns CDR1 KGHDR and CDR2 SFDVKD. The CDR3 region has the DNA TGTGCCACCAGTCTAGCGGGAGAGGCAGATAAGCAGTATTTT. Its translation is CATSLAGEADKQYF.

This clonotype was observed many times. This chain joins TRBV7-2 and TRBJ2-1; 8 bases are shared with TRBD2. The CDR3 covers 15 residues. CDR1 and CDR2 from the germline V gene are SGHTA and FQGNSA. Losses at the gene ends were 1 base for V and 8 bases for J; bases not matched to a gene: 7. In DNA, the CDR3 is TGTGCCAGCAGCTTAGATAACGGGAGGGCCGATGAGCAGTTCTTC. Protein product: CASSLDNGRADEQFF. The whole variable domain, filled in from reference TRBV7-2 and TRBJ2-1, reads GAGVSQSPSNKVTEKGKDVELRCDPISGHTALYWYRQSLGQGLEFLIYFQGNSAPDKSGLPSDRFSAERTGGSVSTLTIQRTQQEDSAVYLCASSLDNGRADEQFFGPGTRLTVL.